These 2 T cell receptor beta chains came from one sample sequenced in a study of tumor-infiltrating lymphocytes in primary liver carcinoma. Extraction also yielded germline DNA, while blood RNA was obtained from unsorted whole blood. TCR beta cDNA came from roughly 0.45 ug total RNA, primed with a constant-region primer. Libraries of TCR beta came from three nested multiplex PCR rounds with slightly modified ARM-PCR. TRBV1-TRBV30 forward primers paired with a C-beta reverse primer drove the first two PCR rounds, 10 cycles each. TCRdb processed the multiplex PCR reads anew with MiXCR; each CDR3 protein has one entry. The sample contains 300,000 to 400,000 distinct CDR3 sequences, less than 70% of which appear only once. Sequencing was performed on peripheral blood. The receptors stem from a man aged 40-55 years with primary liver carcinoma and hepatitis B virus infection.

This clonotype was counted once. The chain couples TRBV11-1 to TRBJ1-1, with 8 bases fitting TRBD1. CDR1 SGHAT and CDR2 FQDESV come from the germline V gene (reference sequence). The CDR3 covers 15 residues. The CDR3 is CVSSKDRGLDTEAFF. The CDR3 DNA follows: TGTGTCAGTAGCAAAGACAGGGGTTTGGACACTGAAGCTTTCTTT.

The chain recombines TRBV6-2 or TRBV6-3 with TRBJ2-1; D might be TRBD2 (6 bases). Germline CDR1 and CDR2: MNHEY and SVGEGT. The CDR3 spans 16 residues. Trimming pared 7 bases from V and 0 bases from J, leaving 16 bases between. The CDR3 nucleotides read TGTGCCAGCAATCCTCCAAGGAGGGCCTCCTACAATGAGCAGTTCTTC. This translates into CASNPPRRASYNEQFF.